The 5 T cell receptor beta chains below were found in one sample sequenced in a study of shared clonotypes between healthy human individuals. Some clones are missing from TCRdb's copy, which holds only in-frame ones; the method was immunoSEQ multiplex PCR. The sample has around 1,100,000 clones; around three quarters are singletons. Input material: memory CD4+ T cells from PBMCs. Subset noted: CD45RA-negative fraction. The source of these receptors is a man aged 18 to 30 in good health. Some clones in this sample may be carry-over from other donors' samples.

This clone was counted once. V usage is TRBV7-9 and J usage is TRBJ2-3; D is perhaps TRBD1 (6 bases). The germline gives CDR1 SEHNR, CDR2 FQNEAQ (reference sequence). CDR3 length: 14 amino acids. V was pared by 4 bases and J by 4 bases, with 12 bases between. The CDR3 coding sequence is TGTGCCAGCAGCTACACAGGGAGTGCAGATACGCAGTATTTT. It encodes CASSYTGSADTQYF.

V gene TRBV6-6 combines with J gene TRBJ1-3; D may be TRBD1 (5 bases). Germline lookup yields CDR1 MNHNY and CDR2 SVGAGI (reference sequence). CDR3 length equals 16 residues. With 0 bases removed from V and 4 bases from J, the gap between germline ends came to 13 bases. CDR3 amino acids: CASSYSIGQTGNTIYF. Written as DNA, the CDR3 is TGTGCCAGCAGTTACTCGATAGGACAAACGGGAAACACCATATATTTT.

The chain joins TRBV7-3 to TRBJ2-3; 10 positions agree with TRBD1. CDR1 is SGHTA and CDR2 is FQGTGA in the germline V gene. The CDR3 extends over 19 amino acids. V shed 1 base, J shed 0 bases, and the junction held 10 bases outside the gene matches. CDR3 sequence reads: CASSLRAPGQGISTDTQYF. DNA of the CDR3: TGTGCCAGCAGCTTAAGGGCTCCGGGACAGGGGATTAGCACAGATACGCAGTATTTT.

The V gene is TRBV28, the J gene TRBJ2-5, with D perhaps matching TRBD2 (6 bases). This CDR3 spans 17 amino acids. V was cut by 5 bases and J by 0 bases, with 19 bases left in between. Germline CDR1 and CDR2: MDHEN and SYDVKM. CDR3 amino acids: CASSPAGWASNQETQYF. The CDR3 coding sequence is TGTGCCAGCAGTCCCGCGGGGTGGGCCTCCAACCAAGAGACCCAGTACTTC.

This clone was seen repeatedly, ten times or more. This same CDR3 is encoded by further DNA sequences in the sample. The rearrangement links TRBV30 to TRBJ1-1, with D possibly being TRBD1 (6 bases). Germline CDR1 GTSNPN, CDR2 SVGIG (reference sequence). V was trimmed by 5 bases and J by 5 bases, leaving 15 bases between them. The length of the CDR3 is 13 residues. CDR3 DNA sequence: TGTGCCTGGTCCCGGACAGCTGGGACTGAAGCTTTCTTT. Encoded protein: CAWSRTAGTEAFF.